Following are 26 T cell receptor beta chains from one sample sequenced in a study of blood T cells in healthy people across ages. A J-beta primer mix and a sample-barcoded 5' primer were used in a second PCR of roughly 6 to 12 cycles. MiXCR, applied by TCRdb to the 5' RACE reads, yields one record per CDR3 protein. The sample shows over 1,500,000 distinct CDR3 sequences, about two fifths of them seen only once. The source material was blood. The receptors stem from a human donor in good health.

In its sample, this clonotype was seen a few times. The J gene is TRBJ2-4, the V gene TRBV12-3 or TRBV12-4; D tentatively reads TRBD1 or TRBD2 (7 bases each). V was shortened by 6 bases and J by 13 bases, with 19 bases between the two germline ends. CDR3 size: 13 residues. This CDR3 reads CASRGGGIREQYF. CDR3 DNA sequence: TGTGCCAGCAGGGGAGGGGGCATTCGGGAGCAGTACTTC.

A few counts support this clonotype. The chain carries TRBV7-2 and TRBJ1-3; D perhaps matches TRBD1 (5 bases). With 5 bases removed from V and 7 bases from J, the gap between germline ends came to 12 bases. Germline V gene sequence: CDR1 SGHTA, CDR2 FQGNSA. The CDR3 loop spans 13 amino acids. CDR3 amino acids: CASSLNPGNTIYF. DNA of the CDR3: TGTGCCAGCAGCCTGAATCCAGGGAACACCATATATTTT.

The V gene is TRBV4-2, the J gene TRBJ2-1; no clear D gene. Per germline, CDR1 LGHNA and CDR2 YNFKEQ. The CDR3 totals 15 residues. The V end was cut by 0 bases, the J end by 1 base, with 7 bases between. The CDR3 nucleotides read TGTGCCAGCAGCCAAGAAGGAACTTCCTACAATGAGCAGTTCTTC. Translating gives CASSQEGTSYNEQFF.

This clonotype showed up just a few times. This chain joins TRBV5-6 and TRBJ1-2, with D perhaps TRBD1 (6 bases). This CDR3 is 17 amino acids long. From germline, CDR1 is SGHDT and CDR2 YYEEEE. V lost 0 bases and J 2 bases, leaving 17 bases between the germline ends. As DNA, the CDR3 is TGTGCCAGCAGCTTGGAGGGGTCGGGGACACTAAACTATGGCTACACCTTC. Translation: CASSLEGSGTLNYGYTF.

This clonotype was detected ten times or more. This rearrangement joins TRBV29-1 to TRBJ2-6; 7 bases line up with TRBD1. The length of the CDR3 is 14 residues. V was clipped by 4 bases and J by 2 bases; unmatched bases: 2. CDR1 and CDR2 from the germline V gene are SQVTM and ANQGSEA. CDR3 in DNA: TGCAGCGTTGTAGACAGGGCTGGGGCCAACGTCCTGACTTTC. Translation gives CSVVDRAGANVLTF.

This clonotype was counted between two and nine times. The rearrangement joins TRBV27 to TRBJ1-1, with no clear D. CDR3 length: 13 amino acids. Germline loops: CDR1 MNHEY, CDR2 SMNVEV (reference sequence). V lost 7 bases and J lost 0, with 9 bases in between. The CDR3 protein is CASTHSLNTEAFF. The CDR3 nucleotides read TGTGCCAGCACCCACAGCTTGAACACTGAAGCTTTCTTT.

A remark on this clonotype: This may be a read error, as it is one base from a much larger clone. The chain joins TRBV29-1 to TRBJ2-3, with D possibly TRBD1 on 5 matching bases. V lost 4 bases and J 2 bases, leaving 10 bases between the germline ends. CDR3 length equals 13 residues. Per the germline V gene, CDR1 is SQVTM and CDR2 is ANQGSEA. The CDR3 loop reads CSVAQGDTDTQYF. The CDR3 DNA follows: TGCAGCGTTGCGCAGGGTGACACAGATACGCAGTATTTT.

This clonotype was recorded a few times. The V call is TRBV20-1, the J call TRBJ1-2; 7 nucleotides agree with TRBD1. The CDR3 sequence is 15 residues long. Per the germline V gene, CDR1 is DFQATT and CDR2 is SNEGSKA (reference sequence). The trim removed 1 base at V and 7 bases at J, leaving 12 bases unmatched. The CDR3 DNA reads TGCAGTGCTAGAGTAACTGACAGGGACCCTCGTGGCTACACCTTC. Translation gives CSARVTDRDPRGYTF.

J is TRBJ2-7 and V is TRBV7-9; TRBD1 agrees at 7 bases. V lost 5 bases, J lost 1 base, and 8 bases stayed unmatched. From germline, CDR1 is SEHNR and CDR2 FQNEAQ (reference sequence). The CDR3 runs to 15 residues. The CDR3 here is CASSADRVWSYEQYF. The CDR3 bases are TGTGCCAGCAGCGCCGACAGGGTATGGTCCTACGAGCAGTACTTC.

As DNA, the CDR3 is TGTGCCAGCAGTGAATTCGGGAACACCGGGGAGCTGTTTTTT. Its protein is CASSEFGNTGELFF. The chain uses TRBV25-1 and TRBJ2-2; D gene ambiguous. CDR3 length: 14 residues. V was pared by 1 base and J by 1 base, with 4 bases between. In germline, CDR1 is MGHDK, CDR2 SYGVNS.

This clonotype was counted many times. This sequence joins TRBV7-9 and TRBJ2-3; D is unresolved. The ends were cut back, 3 bases at V and 4 bases at J, with 5 bases in the middle. Germline CDR1 and CDR2: SEHNR and FQNEAQ (reference sequence). The CDR3 runs to 12 residues. CDR3 bases: TGTGCCAGCAGCTTTGTTCCAGATACGCAGTATTTT. As protein: CASSFVPDTQYF.

Remarks on this clonotype: The junction does not match germline at one end; this may be a read error. The chain carries TRBV12-3 or TRBV12-4 and TRBJ2-3; the D is unclear. This CDR3 has 14 amino acids. This chain's CDR3 is CASTPTLSTDTEYF. The DNA of the CDR3 is TGTGCCAGCACTCCGACACTTAGCACAGATACGGAGTATTTT.

This clonotype was observed a handful of times. The CDR3 bases are TGTGCCACCAGTGCCCCCCCGGGAAGTGGGGGGGCCCAAGAGACCCAGTACTTC. Translated: CATSAPPGSGGAQETQYF. The chain has TRBV24-1 and TRBJ2-5; perhaps TRBD2 as D (7 bases). The CDR3 totals 18 residues. Germline V gives CDR1 KGHDR, CDR2 SFDVKD. V lost 5 bases, J lost 1 base, and 22 bases lay in between.

On this clonotype itself: A much larger clone is a single base away; this may be a read error. This chain connects TRBV4-3 to TRBJ2-7; no clear D. The length of the CDR3 is 12 residues. Germline loops: CDR1 LGHNA, CDR2 YSLEER. The CDR3 spells CANSQDKYEQYF. The CDR3, as DNA: TGCGCCAACAGCCAAGACAAATACGAGCAGTACTTC.

The chain carries TRBV7-8 and TRBJ2-1; a weak D match, TRBD1 (6 bases). CDR1 is SGHVS and CDR2 is FQNEAQ in the germline V gene. The CDR3 length is 13 residues. V was pared by 8 bases and J by 9 bases, with 17 bases between. The CDR3 protein is CASGTTRTAEQFF. As DNA, the CDR3 is TGTGCCAGCGGGACAACTCGTACGGCTGAGCAGTTCTTC.

In this sample, this clonotype turned up once. In this CDR3 the conserved last residue, phenylalanine or tryptophan, is missing, so a read error is likely. The DNA is omitted, as the CDR3 cannot be located on it reliably, and the CDR3 follows TCRdb's listing. V usage is TRBV5-1 and J usage is TRBJ2-1; the DNA was not compared with TRBD1, the D call given in the table. Germline lookup yields CDR1 SGHRS and CDR2 YFSETQ. The CDR3 comprises 16 residues, both ends counted. The CDR3 here is CASSPEASVNGYTFGS.

The chain links TRBV4-1 to TRBJ2-1; unclear D gene. This CDR3 is built from 15 residues. V lost 3 bases, J lost 0 bases, and 9 bases lay in between. The germline gives CDR1 MGHRA, CDR2 YSYEKL. The CDR3 region has the DNA TGCGCCAGCAGCCAGATCCAGAGCTCCTACAATGAGCAGTTCTTC. It is translated as CASSQIQSSYNEQFF.

The rearrangement joins TRBV5-1 to TRBJ1-2, with a tentative D call TRBD1 (5 bases). V lost 1 base and J lost 3, with 10 bases in between. Germline lookup yields CDR1 SGHRS and CDR2 YFSETQ. The CDR3 has 14 residues. For the CDR3, the DNA is TGCGCCAGCAGCTTGAAGACACAGGACTATGGCTACACCTTC. This gives the protein CASSLKTQDYGYTF.

This chain joins TRBV20-1 and TRBJ2-3; 9 bases align to TRBD1. This CDR3 is built from 14 residues. Trimming removed 4 bases from V and 4 bases from J; junction bases left unmatched: 6. Germline V lookup: CDR1 DFQATT, CDR2 SNEGSKA (reference sequence). The CDR3 here is CSATDRGRSDTQYF. DNA for the CDR3: TGCAGTGCTACGGACAGGGGTCGCTCAGATACGCAGTATTTT.

J is TRBJ1-2 and V is TRBV10-3, with 7 nucleotides matching TRBD1. V gave up 4 bases and J gave up 4 bases; unmatched junction bases: 15. Germline lookup yields CDR1 ENHRY and CDR2 SYGVKD. This CDR3 spans 17 amino acids. The CDR3 coding sequence is TGTGCCATCAGTGCAAATCCTGAAAAGGGGGCCCGCTATGGCTACACCTTC. Encoded protein: CAISANPEKGARYGYTF.

This clonotype showed up many times. The CDR3 DNA is TGTGCCAGTAGTATTAAACTCCTCCAAGAGACCCAGTACTTC. Protein product: CASSIKLLQETQYF. The gene calls are TRBV19 and TRBJ2-5; D unresolved. The V end lost 3 bases, the J end lost 1 base, and 9 bases lay between the germline ends. This CDR3 is 14 amino acids long. Germline CDR1 reads LNHDA; CDR2 reads SQIVND (reference sequence).

In its sample, this clonotype was seen a few times. The genes are TRBV9 and TRBJ2-7; D is possibly TRBD2 (5 bases). CDR1 is SGDLS and CDR2 is YYNGEE in the germline V gene. The CDR3 totals 15 residues. V was pared by 3 bases and J by 3 bases, with 16 bases between. In DNA, the CDR3 is TGTGCCAGCAGCGCCTCCGGGGAGCCTCTCTACGAGCAGTACTTC. Residues: CASSASGEPLYEQYF.

The rearrangement uses TRBV20-1 and TRBJ1-4; 9 nucleotides match TRBD1. Germline V lookup: CDR1 DFQATT, CDR2 SNEGSKA (reference sequence). Unmatched junction bases numbered 4, after V lost 1 base and J lost 7 bases. The CDR3 has 14 amino acids. CDR3 protein: CSARVQGAGEKLFF. Here the CDR3 DNA reads TGCAGTGCTAGAGTACAGGGGGCCGGTGAAAAACTGTTTTTT.

The sample holds many counts of this clonotype. V gene TRBV6-2 or TRBV6-3 combines with J gene TRBJ1-5; D may be TRBD1 (5 bases). This CDR3 is 14 amino acids long. The germline CDR1 and CDR2 sequences are MNHEY and SVGEGT. The V gene lost 1 base and the J gene lost 1 base, with 5 bases spanning the gap. The CDR3, as DNA: TGTGCCAGCAGTTACTGGGACAGCAATCAGCCCCAGCATTTT. Its translation: CASSYWDSNQPQHF.

This clonotype appeared a single time. This chain links TRBV29-1 with TRBJ2-7, with 8 bases that match TRBD1. Germline CDR1 and CDR2: SQVTM and ANQGSEA. This CDR3 has 13 residues. J was trimmed by 1 base and V by 6 bases; bases with no gene match: 5. The DNA for the CDR3 is TGCAGCGTCGCCTGGGACAGGTCCTACGAGCAGTACTTC. This gives the protein CSVAWDRSYEQYF.

The chain couples TRBV29-1 to TRBJ2-3; D could derive from TRBD1 or TRBD2 (5 bases each). The germline V gene has CDR1 SQVTM and CDR2 ANQGSEA. The length of the CDR3 is 14 residues. V lost 0 bases to trimming and J lost 2 bases, with 9 bases between them. CDR3 amino acids: CSVEDLGDTDTQYF. The CDR3 DNA is TGCAGCGTTGAAGATCTGGGGGACACAGATACGCAGTATTTT.